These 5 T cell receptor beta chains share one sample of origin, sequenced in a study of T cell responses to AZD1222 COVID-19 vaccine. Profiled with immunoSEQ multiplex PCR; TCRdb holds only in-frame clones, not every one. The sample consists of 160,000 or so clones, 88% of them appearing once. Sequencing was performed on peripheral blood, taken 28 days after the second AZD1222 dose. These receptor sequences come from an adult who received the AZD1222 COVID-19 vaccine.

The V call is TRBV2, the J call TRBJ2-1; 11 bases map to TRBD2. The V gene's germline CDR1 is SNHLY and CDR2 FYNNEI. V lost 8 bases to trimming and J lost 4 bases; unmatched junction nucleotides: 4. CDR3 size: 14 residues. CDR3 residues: CASARLAGYNEQFF. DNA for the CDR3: TGTGCCAGCGCAAGACTAGCGGGATACAATGAGCAGTTCTTC.

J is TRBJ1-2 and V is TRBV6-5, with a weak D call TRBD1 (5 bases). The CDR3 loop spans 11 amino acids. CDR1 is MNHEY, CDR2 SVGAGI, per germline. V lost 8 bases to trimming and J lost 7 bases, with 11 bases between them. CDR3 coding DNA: TGTGCCAGCGGAAAGGGACCTGGCTACACCTTC. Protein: CASGKGPGYTF.

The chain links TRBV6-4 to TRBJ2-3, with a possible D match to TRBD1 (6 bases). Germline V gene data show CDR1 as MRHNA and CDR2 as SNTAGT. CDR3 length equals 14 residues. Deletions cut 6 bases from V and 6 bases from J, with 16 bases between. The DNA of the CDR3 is TGTGCCAGCAGCCCCGGACAGTTTATGGATACGCAGTATTTT. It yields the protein CASSPGQFMDTQYF.

The CDR3 sequence is CASIYSGGGAGELFF. The CDR3, as DNA: TGTGCCAGCATTTATAGCGGGGGCGGGGCCGGGGAGCTGTTTTTT. The chain employs TRBV2 and TRBJ2-2; 9 bases line up with TRBD2. The CDR3 length is 15 residues. The ends lost 7 bases at V and 6 bases at J; junction bases unmatched: 9. Germline V gives CDR1 SNHLY, CDR2 FYNNEI. Supplemented by reference TRBV2 and TRBJ2-2, the full variable domain reads EPEVTQTPSHQVTQMGQEVILRCVPISNHLYFYWYRQILGQKVEFLVSFYNNEISEKSEIFDDQFSVERPDGSNFTLKIRSTKLEDSAMYFCASIYSGGGAGELFFGEGSRLTVL.

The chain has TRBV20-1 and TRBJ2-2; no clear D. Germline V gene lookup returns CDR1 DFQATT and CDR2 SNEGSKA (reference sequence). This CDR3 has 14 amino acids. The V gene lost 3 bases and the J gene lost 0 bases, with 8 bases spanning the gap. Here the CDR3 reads CSASRSANTGELFF. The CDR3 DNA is TGCAGTGCTAGTAGGAGTGCGAACACCGGGGAGCTGTTTTTT.